This is a list of T cell receptor beta chains from one sample in a study of CD8+CD57+ T cells in acquired aplastic anemia. TCRdb reprocessed the reads with MiXCR, giving one entry per CDR3 protein. The sample has some 150,000 distinct CDR3 sequences, 41% seen once. Material: sorted CD4+, CD8+, or CD8+CD57+ T cells (not recorded which) from PBMCs. The origin of the receptors is a human donor in good health, serving as a control. The CDR3 runs from the conserved cysteine through the conserved F or W. A D gene is named only where the DNA matches it firmly. Clone size is given for some rows only: seen once, a few or many times, or a class if the clone is expanded.

j_gene: TRBJ2-5; d_gene: .; v_gene: TRBV10-3; abundance: .; CDR3nt: TGTGCCATCAGTGAGTCCGGGGCATCGGGGGAGACCCAGTACTTC; CDR3aa: CAISESGASGETQYF
j_gene: TRBJ2-5; d_gene: .; v_gene: TRBV25-1; abundance: many; CDR3nt: TGTGCCAGCCGCATTCATGGGGGGGAGACCCAGTACTTC; CDR3aa: CASRIHGGETQYF
j_gene: TRBJ2-3; d_gene: TRBD2; v_gene: TRBV5-4; abundance: many; CDR3nt: TGTGCCAGCAGCTTGGAAGGGAGGGCCTTACCCGATACGCAGTATTTT; CDR3aa: CASSLEGRALPDTQYF
j_gene: TRBJ1-1; d_gene: TRBD1; v_gene: TRBV19; abundance: .; CDR3nt: TGTGCCAGTAGTGTGCGACAGGGATTGGCGGAAGCTTTCTTT; CDR3aa: CASSVRQGLAEAFF
j_gene: TRBJ2-1; d_gene: TRBD2; v_gene: TRBV4-1; abundance: many; CDR3nt: TGCGCCAGCAGCCAAGAAGGGACTAGCGGGGGACGGAATGAGCAGTTCTTC; CDR3aa: CASSQEGTSGGRNEQFF
j_gene: TRBJ2-3; d_gene: .; v_gene: TRBV10-2; abundance: .; CDR3nt: TGCGCCAGCAGTGAGCGGGGGATAGCAGATACGCAGTATTTT; CDR3aa: CASSERGIADTQYF
j_gene: TRBJ1-2; d_gene: .; v_gene: TRBV19; abundance: many; CDR3nt: TGTGCCAGTCGACAGGTATCTGGCTACACCTTC; CDR3aa: CASRQVSGYTF
j_gene: TRBJ1-3; d_gene: .; v_gene: TRBV20-1; abundance: many; CDR3nt: TGCAGTGCCGGGGGGAGCTCCTCTGGAAACACCATATATTTT; CDR3aa: CSAGGSSSGNTIYF
j_gene: TRBJ1-4; d_gene: .; v_gene: TRBV10-3; abundance: many; CDR3nt: TGTGCCATCAGTGAGAGGGGAGGAGTTGAAGAACTGTTTTTT; CDR3aa: CAISERGGVEELFF
j_gene: TRBJ2-1; d_gene: .; v_gene: TRBV20-1; abundance: many; CDR3nt: TGCAGTGCTAGTATCTCAGGGGTGCTCAATGAGCAGTTCTTC; CDR3aa: CSASISGVLNEQFF
j_gene: TRBJ2-2; d_gene: TRBD2; v_gene: TRBV5-4; abundance: .; CDR3nt: TGTGCCAGCAGCTTGGGACTAGCGGGAGGGCGGAACACCGGGGAGCTGTTTTTT; CDR3aa: CASSLGLAGGRNTGELFF
j_gene: TRBJ1-4; d_gene: .; v_gene: TRBV7-7; abundance: many; CDR3nt: TGTGCCAGCAGCTTAGGCCCGGGGGAAAAACTGTTTTTT; CDR3aa: CASSLGPGEKLFF
j_gene: TRBJ2-5; d_gene: .; v_gene: TRBV20-1; abundance: .; CDR3nt: TGCAGTGCTAGTAGTGGCCAAGAGACCCAGTACTTC; CDR3aa: CSASSGQETQYF
j_gene: TRBJ1-2; d_gene: .; v_gene: TRBV19; abundance: .; CDR3nt: TGTGCCAGTAATGGAAACGATGACTATGGCTACACCTTC; CDR3aa: CASNGNDDYGYTF
j_gene: TRBJ2-1; d_gene: TRBD2; v_gene: TRBV5-1; abundance: few; CDR3nt: TGCGCCAGCAGCTCGAATAGCGGGGGCTTAGATTCGAGCTCCTACAATGAGCAGTTCTTC; CDR3aa: CASSSNSGGLDSSSYNEQFF
j_gene: TRBJ2-1; d_gene: .; v_gene: TRBV29-1; abundance: .; CDR3nt: TGCAGCGTTGATTTCTCGCAATTTGTGCAGTTCTTC; CDR3aa: CSVDFSQFVQFF
j_gene: TRBJ1-1; d_gene: .; v_gene: TRBV15; abundance: .; CDR3nt: TGTGCCACCAGCAGATCCGGACGGGCGAACACTGAAGCTTTCTTT; CDR3aa: CATSRSGRANTEAFF
j_gene: TRBJ1-2; d_gene: .; v_gene: TRBV3-1; abundance: many; CDR3nt: TGTGCCAGCAGCCACAATACAGGGATCTATGGCTACACCTTC; CDR3aa: CASSHNTGIYGYTF